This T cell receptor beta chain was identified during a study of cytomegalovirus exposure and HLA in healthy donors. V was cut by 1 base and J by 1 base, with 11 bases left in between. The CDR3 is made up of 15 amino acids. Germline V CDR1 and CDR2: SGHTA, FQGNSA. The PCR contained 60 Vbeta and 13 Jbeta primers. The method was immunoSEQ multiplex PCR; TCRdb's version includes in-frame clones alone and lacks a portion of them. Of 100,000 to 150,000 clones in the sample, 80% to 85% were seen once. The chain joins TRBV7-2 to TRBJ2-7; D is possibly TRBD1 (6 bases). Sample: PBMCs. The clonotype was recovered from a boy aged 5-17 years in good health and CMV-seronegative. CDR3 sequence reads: CASSLVGTLSYEQYF. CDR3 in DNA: TGTGCCAGCAGCTTAGTTGGGACACTTTCCTACGAGCAGTACTTC.